This T cell receptor (beta chain) was retrieved from a study of identical twins. Healthy Caucasians alone served as donors. Template switching created a universal primer site, and the cDNA included unique molecular identifiers. TCRdb redid the calling of the 5' RACE reads with MiXCR, one entry per CDR3 protein. The table records about 660,000 distinct CDR3 sequences, 8.6% of them present only once. General study results and limits: It was cross-sectional statistical analysis, not following the same donors, that the conclusions relied on. Analyses of zero insertions could be partly confounded by invariant MAIT and iNKT cells.

Trimming cost V 5 bases and J 3 bases; bases outside gene matches: 7. From germline, CDR1 is SEHNR and CDR2 FQNEAQ (reference sequence). This CDR3 spans 16 amino acids. As to this clonotype: Antigen specificity is unknown.

These data were also reused for a study on yellow fever vaccine responses in identical twins.

This rearrangement joins TRBV7-9 to TRBJ2-3; TRBD2 matches at 11 bases. The sequenced sample was PBMCs. The source is a woman younger than 30 in good health. Here the CDR3 reads CASSRDASGGTDTQYF. The CDR3 DNA is TGTGCCAGCAGCCGCGATGCTAGCGGGGGGACAGATACGCAGTATTTT.